The text below deals with one T cell receptor beta chain. RNA transcripts served as the template for amplifying TCR beta CDR3 regions. First-round RT-PCR targeting the TCR CDR3 was performed with the HTBI primer set. MiXCR, applied by TCRdb to the multiplex PCR reads, yields one record per CDR3 protein. The data hold fewer than 800,000 distinct CDR3 sequences, with about 16% observed a single time. The data belong to a study of T cells in Graves' hyperthyroidism and ophthalmopathy. These patients, aged 18 to 65, had recently diagnosed hyperthyroidism lasting under 2 months. The germline V gene has CDR1 DFQATT and CDR2 SNEGSKA (reference sequence). V was cut by 1 base and J by 2 bases, with 6 bases left in between. The CDR3 is 12 residues long.

This TCR was sampled from a man younger than 30 with Graves' hyperthyroidism. Sequencing input: blood. The gene calls are TRBV20-1 and TRBJ2-7, with D possibly matching TRBD2 (5 bases). The CDR3 DNA reads as TGCAGTGCTAGAGGGACTCCCTACGAGCAGTACTTC. Residues: CSARGTPYEQYF.